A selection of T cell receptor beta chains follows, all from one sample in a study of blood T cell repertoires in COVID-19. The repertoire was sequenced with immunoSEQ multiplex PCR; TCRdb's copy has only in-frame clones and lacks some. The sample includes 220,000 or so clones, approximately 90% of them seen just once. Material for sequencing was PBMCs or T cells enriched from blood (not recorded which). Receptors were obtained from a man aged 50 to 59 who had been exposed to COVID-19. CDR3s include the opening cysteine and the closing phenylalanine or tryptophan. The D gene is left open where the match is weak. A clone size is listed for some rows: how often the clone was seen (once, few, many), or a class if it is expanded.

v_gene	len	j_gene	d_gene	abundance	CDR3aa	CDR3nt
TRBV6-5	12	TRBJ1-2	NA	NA	CASSWGDYGYTF	TGTGCCAGCTCCTGGGGGGACTATGGCTACACCTTC
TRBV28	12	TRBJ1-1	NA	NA	CASSLVKREAFF	TGTGCCAGCAGTCTCGTTAAGCGGGAAGCTTTCTTT
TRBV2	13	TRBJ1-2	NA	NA	CASSLSASYGYTF	TGTGCCAGCAGTCTCTCGGCTAGCTATGGCTACACCTTC
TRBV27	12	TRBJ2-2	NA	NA	CASTKYTGELFF	TGTGCCAGCACCAAATACACCGGGGAGCTGTTTTTT
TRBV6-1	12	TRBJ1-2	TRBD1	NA	CASSYATGGYTF	TGTGCCAGCAGTTATGCGACAGGGGGCTACACCTTC
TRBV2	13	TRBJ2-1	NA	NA	CASTWTFYNEQFF	TGTGCCAGCACCTGGACATTTTACAATGAGCAGTTCTTC
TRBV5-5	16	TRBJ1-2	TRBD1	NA	CASSLWGTDILYGYTF	TGTGCCAGCAGCTTGTGGGGGACAGACATTCTCTATGGCTACACCTTC
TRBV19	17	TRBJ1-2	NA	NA	CASSIKTDRYFHYGYTF	TGTGCCAGTAGTATAAAGACCGACAGATACTTTCACTATGGCTACACCTTC
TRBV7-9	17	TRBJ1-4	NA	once	CASSPDQGRRLREKLFF	TGTGCCAGCAGCCCGGATCAGGGTAGGCGTTTACGGGAAAAACTGTTTTTT
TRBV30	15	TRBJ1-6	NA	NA	CAWSGRTAYNSPLHF	TGTGCCTGGAGTGGCAGGACAGCCTATAATTCACCCCTCCACTTT
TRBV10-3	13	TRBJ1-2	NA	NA	CAISEQEDYGYTF	TGTGCCATCAGTGAACAGGAAGACTATGGCTACACCTTC
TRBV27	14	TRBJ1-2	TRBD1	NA	CASSPDRLGGGYTF	TGTGCCAGCAGTCCGGACAGGCTCGGTGGGGGCTACACCTTC
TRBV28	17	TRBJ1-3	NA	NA	CASSLELGARSGNTIYF	TGTGCCAGCAGTTTAGAGTTGGGGGCGCGATCTGGAAACACCATATATTTT
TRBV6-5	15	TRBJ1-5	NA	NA	CASSPGQHSNQPQHF	TGTGCCAGCAGTCCCGGACAGCATAGCAATCAGCCCCAGCATTTT
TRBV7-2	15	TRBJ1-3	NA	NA	CASSLGAGTGNTIYF	TGTGCCAGCAGCTTAGGTGCGGGTACTGGAAACACCATATATTTT
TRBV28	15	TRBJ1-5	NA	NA	CASSRGPENRQPQHF	TGTGCCAGCAGTAGGGGCCCAGAAAACCGACAGCCCCAGCATTTT
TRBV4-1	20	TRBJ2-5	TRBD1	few	CASSQVLGTGLTLSLETQYF	TGCGCCAGCAGCCAAGTTCTGGGGACAGGGTTAACCCTATCGTTGGAGACCCAGTACTTC
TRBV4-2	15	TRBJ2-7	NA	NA	CASSQESSAAYEQYF	TGTGCCAGCAGCCAAGAATCTAGCGCTGCCTACGAGCAGTACTTC
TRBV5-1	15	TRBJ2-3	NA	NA	CASSSDHGDTDTQYF	TGCGCCAGCAGCTCCGACCACGGGGACACAGATACGCAGTATTTT
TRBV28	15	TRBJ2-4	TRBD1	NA	CASSSSGTGRNIQYF	TGTGCCAGCAGTTCTTCCGGGACAGGGAGAAACATTCAGTACTTC
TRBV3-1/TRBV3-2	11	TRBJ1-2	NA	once	CASNQGHGYTF	TGTGCCAGCAACCAGGGGCATGGCTACACCTTC
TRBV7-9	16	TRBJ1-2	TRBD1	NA	CASSPKGGTGGYGYTF	TGTGCCAGCAGCCCCAAAGGGGGGACAGGGGGCTATGGCTACACCTTC
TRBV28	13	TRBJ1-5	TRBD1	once	CASTQGPVQPQHF	TGTGCCAGCACACAGGGGCCGGTCCAGCCCCAGCATTTT
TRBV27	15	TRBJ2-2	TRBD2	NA	CASSFFTSGTGELFF	TGTGCCAGCAGTTTCTTCACTAGCGGGACCGGGGAGCTGTTTTTT
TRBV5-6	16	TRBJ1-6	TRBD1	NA	CASSSSTTGWNSPLHF	TGTGCCAGCAGCTCCTCCACGACAGGGTGGAATTCACCCCTCCACTTT
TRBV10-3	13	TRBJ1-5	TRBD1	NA	CAISETGGQPQHF	TGTGCCATCAGTGAGACAGGGGGTCAGCCCCAGCATTTT
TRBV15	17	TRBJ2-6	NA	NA	CATSAQGRPSGANVLTF	TGTGCCACCAGCGCCCAAGGGAGGCCCTCTGGGGCCAACGTCCTGACTTTC
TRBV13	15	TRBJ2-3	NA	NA	CASSRTGGSTDTQYF	TGTGCCAGCAGTCGGACAGGAGGGAGCACAGATACGCAGTATTTT
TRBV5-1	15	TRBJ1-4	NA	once	CASSLATTSVEKLFF	TGCGCCAGCAGCTTGGCGACAACGAGTGTTGAAAAACTGTTTTTT
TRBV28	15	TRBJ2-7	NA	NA	CASLQRGGPIYEQYF	TGTGCCAGTTTACAGAGGGGGGGTCCAATCTACGAGCAGTACTTC
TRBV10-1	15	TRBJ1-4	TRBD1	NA	CASSPSGTEDEKLFF	TGCGCCAGCAGTCCTTCCGGGACAGAGGATGAAAAACTGTTTTTT
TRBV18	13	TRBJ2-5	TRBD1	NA	CASSPTGRETQYF	TGTGCCAGCTCACCGACAGGGCGAGAGACCCAGTACTTC
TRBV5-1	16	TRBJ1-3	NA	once	CASSRDPRSSGNTIYF	TGCGCCAGCAGCAGAGATCCAAGGAGCTCTGGAAACACCATATATTTT
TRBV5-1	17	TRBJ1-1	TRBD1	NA	CASSLAIGQASNTEAFF	TGCGCCAGCAGCTTGGCCATTGGACAGGCCAGTAACACTGAAGCTTTCTTT
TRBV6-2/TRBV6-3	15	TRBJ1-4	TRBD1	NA	CASSTGQGKNEKLFF	TGTGCCAGCAGTACGGGACAGGGGAAAAATGAAAAACTGTTTTTT
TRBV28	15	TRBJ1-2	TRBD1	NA	CASRSTGESLYGYTF	TGTGCCAGCAGATCTACAGGGGAATCACTCTATGGCTACACCTTC
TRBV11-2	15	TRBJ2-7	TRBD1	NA	CASSLVQGVSYEQYF	TGTGCCAGCAGCTTAGTACAGGGGGTCTCCTACGAGCAGTACTTC
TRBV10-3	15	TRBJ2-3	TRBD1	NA	CAISDPGQGPDTQYF	TGTGCCATCAGTGACCCCGGACAGGGTCCAGATACGCAGTATTTT
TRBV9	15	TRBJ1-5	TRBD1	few	CASSPSTGGYQPQHF	TGTGCCAGCAGCCCAAGCACAGGGGGCTATCAGCCCCAGCATTTT
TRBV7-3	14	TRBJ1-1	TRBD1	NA	CASSPNRGSTEAFF	TGTGCCAGCAGCCCCAACAGGGGGAGCACTGAAGCTTTCTTT
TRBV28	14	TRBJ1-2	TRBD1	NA	CASSSGTGDYGYTF	TGTGCCAGCAGCTCGGGGACAGGAGACTATGGCTACACCTTC
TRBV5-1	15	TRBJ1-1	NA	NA	CASSLVADSYTEAFF	TGCGCCAGCAGCTTGGTTGCCGACAGCTACACTGAAGCTTTCTTT
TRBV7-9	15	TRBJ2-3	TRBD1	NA	CASSARQGLLDTQYF	TGTGCCAGCAGCGCCCGACAGGGTCTGTTAGATACGCAGTATTTT
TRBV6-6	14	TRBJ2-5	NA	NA	CASSYSQGVETQYF	TGTGCCAGCAGTTACTCACAGGGAGTAGAGACCCAGTACTTC
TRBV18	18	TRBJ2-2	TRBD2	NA	CASSPSLAGVGNTGELFF	TGTGCCAGCTCACCGTCCCTAGCGGGAGTAGGGAACACCGGGGAGCTGTTTTTT
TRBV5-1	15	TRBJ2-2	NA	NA	CASSLAVPNTGELFF	TGCGCCAGCAGCTTGGCAGTTCCTAACACCGGGGAGCTGTTTTTT
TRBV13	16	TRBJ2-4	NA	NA	CASSLVGGLAKNIQYF	TGTGCCAGCAGCTTAGTGGGCGGACTAGCCAAAAACATTCAGTACTTC
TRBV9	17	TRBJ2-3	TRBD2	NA	CASSTRTSGGFTDTQYF	TGTGCCAGCAGTACCCGGACTAGCGGGGGATTCACAGATACGCAGTATTTT
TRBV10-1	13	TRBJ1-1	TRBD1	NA	CASRQGVGTEAFF	TGCGCCAGTCGACAGGGGGTGGGCACTGAAGCTTTCTTT
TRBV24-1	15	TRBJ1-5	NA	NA	CATSDTTGSNQPQHF	TGTGCCACCAGTGATACTACAGGTTCAAATCAGCCCCAGCATTTT
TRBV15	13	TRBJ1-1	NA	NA	CATSREQGTEAFF	TGTGCCACCAGCAGAGAACAGGGCACTGAAGCTTTCTTT
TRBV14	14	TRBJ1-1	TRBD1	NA	CASSPGTVGTEAFF	TGTGCCAGCAGCCCTGGGACAGTTGGGACTGAAGCTTTCTTT
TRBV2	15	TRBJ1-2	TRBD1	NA	CASSERQGSVYGYTF	TGTGCCAGCAGTGAGAGACAGGGGAGTGTCTATGGCTACACCTTC
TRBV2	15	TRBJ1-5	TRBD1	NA	CATSGQGASNQPQHF	TGTGCCACCTCTGGACAGGGGGCCTCCAATCAGCCCCAGCATTTT
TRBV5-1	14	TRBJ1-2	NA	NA	CASSLGQPNYGYTF	TGCGCCAGCAGTTTAGGACAGCCTAACTATGGCTACACCTTC